The 5 T cell receptor beta chains below come from one sample, sequenced in a study of T cell repertoires in cytomegalovirus infection. TCRdb called the reads again in MiXCR, with one record for every CDR3 protein. The table lists roughly 500,000 distinct CDR3 sequences, roughly a third of them singletons. These receptors have no identified antigens. This specimen consisted of cultured PBMCs, obtained from culture after CMV antigen stimulation. Source of these receptors: a human donor in good health (CMV status not recorded). Some clones in this sample may be carry-over from other donors' samples.

Ten or more counts support this clonotype. This chain connects TRBV7-2 to TRBJ2-5; TRBD2 matches 12 bases. This CDR3 is built from 15 residues. Per germline, CDR1 SGHTA and CDR2 FQGNSA. V dropped 1 base and J dropped 4; count of bases not matched to a gene: 1. In nucleotides, the CDR3 is TGTGCCAGCAGCTTAGAGGGACTAGCGGGAGAGACCCAGTACTTC. This gives the protein CASSLEGLAGETQYF.

The chain employs TRBV5-4 and TRBJ2-6; D uncertain. The V end lost 0 bases, the J end lost 0 bases, and 16 bases lay between the germline ends. Germline V gene data show CDR1 as SGHNT and CDR2 as YYREEE (reference sequence). CDR3 length: 19 amino acids. The CDR3 nucleotides are TGTGCCAGCAGCTTGGCCATGTCGGACCCAAACTCTGGGGCCAACGTCCTGACTTTC. Translation: CASSLAMSDPNSGANVLTF.

This clonotype appeared a few times. The chain combines TRBV7-6 with TRBJ1-6, with unresolved D. The CDR3 length is 16 residues. The germline V and J ends were trimmed by 1 base and 5 bases, with 12 bases remaining between them. Looked up from germline, CDR1 is SGHVS and CDR2 is FNYEAQ. CDR3 loop: CASSLEARTDNSPLHF. DNA for the CDR3: TGTGCCAGCAGCTTAGAAGCCCGGACGGATAATTCACCCCTCCACTTT.

This clonotype was observed a few times. The rearrangement joins TRBV12-5 to TRBJ2-3; the match to TRBD2 covers 9 bases. Trimming removed 5 bases from V and 3 bases from J; junction bases left unmatched: 3. Germline V gene data show CDR1 as LGHNT and CDR2 as FRNRAP. The length of the CDR3 is 14 residues. As DNA, the CDR3 is TGTGCTAGTGGTGTAGCGGGAGCGACAGATACGCAGTATTTT. It translates to CASGVAGATDTQYF. Full variable domain (outside the CDR3, taken from reference TRBV12-5 and TRBJ2-3): DARVTQTPRHKVTEMGQEVTMRCQPILGHNTVFWYRQTMMQGLELLAYFRNRAPLDDSGMPKDRFSAEMPDATLATLKIQPSEPRDSAVYFCASGVAGATDTQYFGPGTRLTVL.

The chain links TRBV12-3 or TRBV12-4 to TRBJ2-7, with TRBD2 as a possible D gene (5 bases). Trimming took off 3 bases at V and 0 bases at J, with 12 bases between the two ends. The length of the CDR3 is 15 residues. CDR3 sequence: CASSFPGVSSYEQYF. For the CDR3, the DNA is TGTGCCAGCAGTTTCCCCGGGGTTAGCTCCTACGAGCAGTACTTC.